The 10 T cell receptor beta chains reported below all come from one sample, sequenced in a study of cytomegalovirus exposure and HLA in healthy donors. Researchers ran the PCR with 60 Vbeta and 13 Jbeta primers. TCRdb's copy holds only in-frame clones and misses some; the assay was immunoSEQ multiplex PCR. The table lists under 150,000 clones, approximately 78% of them singletons. Sequencing was carried out using PBMCs. The receptors were sampled from a woman aged 40 to 49 in good health and CMV-seropositive.

The CDR3, as DNA: TGTGCCAGCAGTCTCCGGGGTGAAGCTTTCTTT. Amino acids: CASSLRGEAFF. V gene TRBV7-2 combines with J gene TRBJ1-1; D gene ambiguous. V lost 6 bases to trimming and J lost 7 bases, with 9 bases between them. CDR3 length: 11 amino acids. Germline assignment: CDR1 SGHTA and CDR2 FQGNSA. Full variable domain (outside the CDR3, taken from reference TRBV7-2 and TRBJ1-1): GAGVSQSPSNKVTEKGKDVELRCDPISGHTALYWYRQSLGQGLEFLIYFQGNSAPDKSGLPSDRFSAERTGGSVSTLTIQRTQQEDSAVYLCASSLRGEAFFGQGTRLTVV.

The chain has TRBV7-3 and TRBJ2-1, with TRBD2 matching 8 bases. V shed 6 bases and J 4 bases; nucleotides not matched to a gene: 8. Per germline, CDR1 SGHTA and CDR2 FQGTGA. The CDR3 is made up of 15 amino acids. CDR3 DNA sequence: TGTGCCAGCAGATCTACTAGCGGCTTATACAATGAGCAGTTCTTC. Translation: CASRSTSGLYNEQFF.

The chain links TRBV4-1 to TRBJ2-7, with a weak D call TRBD2 (6 bases). The germline V gene encodes CDR1 MGHRA and CDR2 YSYEKL. This CDR3 is 15 amino acids long. Trimming left V 4 bases short and J 5 bases short, with 18 bases between. The CDR3 nucleotides are TGCGCCAGCAGCCTCCCGATCCCGGGAGAGCACGAGCAGTACTTC. Translating it yields CASSLPIPGEHEQYF.

The chain uses TRBV7-8 and TRBJ2-7; perhaps TRBD2 as D (6 bases). CDR3 length equals 15 residues. CDR1 and CDR2 (germline): SGHVS, FQNEAQ. V lost 5 bases and J 0 bases, leaving 14 bases between the germline ends. CDR3 sequence: CASSNVLASSYEQYF. CDR3 nucleotides: TGTGCCAGCAGCAATGTACTAGCAAGCTCCTACGAGCAGTACTTC.

The rearrangement joins TRBV6-6 to TRBJ1-3, with D possibly being TRBD1 (6 bases). Trimming stripped 6 bases from V and 3 bases from J, with 15 bases between. CDR1 is MNHNY, CDR2 SVGAGI, per germline (reference sequence). There are 15 residues in the CDR3. The CDR3 DNA follows: TGTGCCAGCAGCGAGTTTGAGGACAGTGGAAACACCATATATTTT. It specifies CASSEFEDSGNTIYF.

The chain uses TRBV28 and TRBJ2-7, with TRBD1 as a possible D gene (8 bases). Germline V gene lookup returns CDR1 MDHEN and CDR2 SYDVKM. The CDR3 loop spans 15 amino acids. The germline V and J ends were trimmed by 5 bases and 1 base, with 15 bases remaining between them. CDR3 protein: CASSLTGGLSYEQYF. The CDR3 DNA sequence: TGTGCCAGCAGTCTTACAGGGGGACTATCCTACGAGCAGTACTTC.

The chain is built from TRBV27 and TRBJ2-1; D possibly corresponds to TRBD2 (7 bases). The CDR3 sequence is 15 residues long. Per germline, CDR1 MNHEY and CDR2 SMNVEV (reference sequence). Trimming shortened V by 3 bases and J by 5 bases, and 14 bases separated the two germline ends. In nucleotides, the CDR3 is TGTGCCAGCAGTTTGACGCGGGGGCCCCACAATGAGCAGTTCTTC. This translates into CASSLTRGPHNEQFF.

This clone was observed a few times. The CDR3 DNA follows: TGCGCCAGCAGCCAAGAGGGCTTGGGCGGGCAGAAAGAGACCCAGTACTTC. Its protein product is CASSQEGLGGQKETQYF. The chain recombines TRBV4-1 with TRBJ2-5; maybe TRBD2 (5 bases). The CDR3 contains 17 residues. V gave up 0 bases and J gave up 3 bases, with 17 bases separating them. Germline CDR1 and CDR2: MGHRA and YSYEKL.

As concerns this clone: One end of the junction varies from germline; a read error may be responsible. The sample holds other DNA sequences that translate to the same CDR3. The V call is TRBV9, the J call TRBJ2-6; 9 bases map to TRBD1. The length of the CDR3 is 18 residues. Per the germline V gene, CDR1 is SGDLS and CDR2 is YYNGEE. This chain's CDR3 is CASSEVTGGYSGANVLTF. CDR3 nucleotides: TGTGCCAGCAGCGAAGTGACAGGGGGGTACTCTGGGGCCAACGTCCTGACTTTT.

The rearrangement uses TRBV4-2 and TRBJ2-7; D is possibly TRBD1 (6 bases). The V gene's germline CDR1 is LGHNA and CDR2 YNFKEQ. Trimming pared 4 bases from V and 3 bases from J, leaving 7 bases between. The CDR3 runs to 12 residues. The CDR3 loop is CASSPDSYEQYF. CDR3 DNA: TGTGCCAGCAGCCCGGACAGCTACGAGCAGTACTTC.